The 12 T cell receptor beta chains below were found in one sample sequenced in a study of CD8 T cells in ankylosing spondylitis. TCRdb processed the 5' RACE reads anew with MiXCR; each CDR3 protein has one entry. The sample records 200,000 or so distinct CDR3 sequences, over 10% being singletons. Source material: blood, either unsorted or a sorted T cell fraction (not recorded which). These receptors originate from a female donor with ankylosing spondylitis or in good health (not recorded which).

This clonotype was counted many times. V is TRBV3-1 and J is TRBJ2-5, with a weak D call TRBD1 (5 bases). V lost 5 bases and J lost 1, with 14 bases in between. The germline V gene has CDR1 LGHDT and CDR2 YNNKEL (reference sequence). There are 15 residues in the CDR3. The chain's CDR3 is CASSNRWGTQETQYF. CDR3 DNA sequence: TGTGCCAGCAGCAACCGGTGGGGCACCCAAGAGACCCAGTACTTC.

This clonotype was seen many times. The V and J genes are TRBV5-4 and TRBJ1-1, with a possible D match to TRBD1 (6 bases). Looked up from germline, CDR1 is SGHNT and CDR2 is YYREEE (reference sequence). The V end lost 0 bases, the J end lost 0 bases, and 21 bases lay between the germline ends. The CDR3 is 19 residues long. The CDR3 reads CASSLGAQGVRGMNTEAFF. The CDR3 nucleotides read TGTGCCAGCAGCTTGGGGGCCCAAGGGGTCAGGGGAATGAACACTGAAGCTTTCTTT.

This clonotype has more than one count but fewer than ten. The chain links TRBV7-8 to TRBJ2-3, with D tentatively TRBD1 or TRBD2 (5 bases each). Trimming left V 5 bases short and J 0 bases short, with 12 bases between. Germline-derived CDR1 and CDR2 are SGHVS and FQNEAQ. The CDR3 is made up of 15 amino acids. This chain's CDR3 is CASSRWDLSTDTQYF. CDR3 in DNA: TGTGCCAGCAGCCGATGGGACCTTAGCACAGATACGCAGTATTTT. Looking up the rest from reference TRBV7-8 and TRBJ2-3 gives the full variable domain: GAGVSQSPRYKVAKRGQDVALRCDPISGHVSLFWYQQALGQGPEFLTYFQNEAQLDKSGLPSDRFFAERPEGSVSTLKIQRTQQEDSAVYLCASSRWDLSTDTQYFGPGTRLTVL.

CDR3 residues: CASSVWDSNEQFF. DNA for the CDR3: TGTGCCAGCAGCGTATGGGATAGCAATGAGCAGTTCTTC. The genes are TRBV9 and TRBJ2-1, with D unclear. The CDR3 has 13 amino acids. CDR1 and CDR2 from the germline V gene are SGDLS and YYNGEE. Trimming stripped 1 base from V and 6 bases from J, with 8 bases between.

This clonotype occurred many times. The chain joins TRBV6-5 to TRBJ2-4; the D is unclear. The V end was cut by 3 bases, the J end by 0 bases, with 9 bases between. Per germline, CDR1 MNHEY and CDR2 SVGAGI. This CDR3 has 15 amino acids. This CDR3 reads CASSYGVLAKNIQYF. The CDR3 coding sequence is TGTGCCAGCAGTTATGGGGTCCTAGCCAAAAACATTCAGTACTTC.

This sequence joins TRBV12-3 or TRBV12-4 and TRBJ1-1; D unresolved. V lost 6 bases and J lost 4, with 9 bases in between. The CDR3 covers 12 residues. This CDR3 is CASSTSRTEAFF. CDR3 sequence (DNA): TGTGCCAGCAGCACATCGCGCACTGAAGCTTTCTTT.

This clonotype was seen many times. The chain combines TRBV15 with TRBJ1-1, with 9 bases matching TRBD1. The CDR3 is 14 amino acids. Germline V gives CDR1 LNHNV, CDR2 YYDKDF (reference sequence). With V trimmed by 5 bases and J by 1 base, 2 bases remained unmatched. CDR3 DNA sequence: TGTGCCACCAGCGGGGGACAGGGGAACACTGAAGCTTTCTTT. Translating gives CATSGGQGNTEAFF.

This chain uses TRBV19 with TRBJ1-2, with TRBD1 matching 7 bases. CDR1 and CDR2 from the germline V gene are LNHDA and SQIVND (reference sequence). This CDR3 contains 15 residues. V gave up 3 bases and J gave up 8 bases; unmatched junction bases: 12. CDR3 in amino acids: CASSIASTGSSGYTF. In nucleotides, the CDR3 is TGTGCCAGTAGTATCGCATCGACAGGGTCTAGCGGCTACACCTTC.

This sequence joins TRBV25-1 and TRBJ2-3; D not resolved. The germline gives CDR1 MGHDK, CDR2 SYGVNS. With 1 base removed from V and 4 bases from J, the gap between germline ends came to 9 bases. The CDR3 is 14 residues long. The CDR3 region is CASSESGSPDTQYF. CDR3 DNA: TGTGCCAGCAGTGAATCCGGGTCCCCAGATACGCAGTATTTT. Full variable domain (missing parts from reference TRBV25-1 and TRBJ2-3): EADIYQTPRYLVIGTGKKITLECSQTMGHDKMYWYQQDPGMELHLIHYSYGVNSTEKGDLSSESTVSRIRTEHFPLTLESARPSHTSQYLCASSESGSPDTQYFGPGTRLTVL.

This clonotype was detected ten times or more. V gene TRBV29-1 combines with J gene TRBJ1-2; a weak D match, TRBD1 (5 bases). This CDR3 comprises 15 residues. V lost 1 base and J lost 2, with 14 bases in between. The V gene's germline CDR1 is SQVTM and CDR2 ANQGSEA. The DNA for the CDR3 is TGCAGCGTTGAAGGTCCATGGCAGGGAAACTATGGCTACACCTTC. This encodes CSVEGPWQGNYGYTF.

The V gene is TRBV12-3 or TRBV12-4, the J gene TRBJ2-2, with 7 nucleotides matching TRBD1. The CDR3 runs 15 residues. V lost 2 bases to trimming and J lost 6 bases; unmatched junction nucleotides: 6. In nucleotides, the CDR3 is TGTGCCAGCAGTTTAAGGGGGCGCGTTGCCGGGGAGCTGTTTTTT. Translating gives CASSLRGRVAGELFF.

V and J are TRBV29-1 and TRBJ2-7; 13 bases line up with TRBD2. The ends lost 5 bases at V and 4 bases at J; junction bases unmatched: 5. The germline gives CDR1 SQVTM, CDR2 ANQGSEA. The CDR3 is 14 residues long. The CDR3 bases are TGCAGCGTTTTGGGGACTAGCGGGATTTACGAGCAGTACTTC. The encoded protein is CSVLGTSGIYEQYF.